This T cell receptor beta chain was captured in a study of regulatory T cells in long-lasting Graves disease. CDR3 size: 14 residues. With V trimmed by 0 bases and J by 6 bases, 5 bases remained unmatched. The germline CDR1 and CDR2 sequences are SGHVS and FQNEAQ. Time point in this sample: newly diagnosed GD, antithyroid drugs for less than 3 months. Construction of the TCR library relied on RNA isolated from PBMCs. An endocrinology department located in Xi'an, China, was where the patients came from. Construction of TCR beta libraries relied on iRepertoire HTBI primers and on Arm-PCR targeting CDR3 regions. In the original analysis: Identified segments across samples numbered roughly 60 TRBV and roughly 15 TRBJ. TCRdb re-called the multiplex PCR reads with MiXCR, one entry per CDR3 protein. The V and J calls and clone size are TCRdb's, not the authors'. The sample has about 320,000 distinct CDR3 sequences; approximately 20% are singletons.

The sequences come from peripheral blood mononuclear cells (PBMCs), collected at new diagnosis, from a patient treated with antithyroid drugs. The TCR sequence derives from a female donor with Graves disease. The rearrangement links TRBV7-8 to TRBJ2-7, with TRBD1 matching 7 bases. In DNA form, the CDR3 reads TGTGCCAGCAGCTTAGCGAGACAGGGCTCCGAGCAGTACTTC. This sequence encodes CASSLARQGSEQYF.